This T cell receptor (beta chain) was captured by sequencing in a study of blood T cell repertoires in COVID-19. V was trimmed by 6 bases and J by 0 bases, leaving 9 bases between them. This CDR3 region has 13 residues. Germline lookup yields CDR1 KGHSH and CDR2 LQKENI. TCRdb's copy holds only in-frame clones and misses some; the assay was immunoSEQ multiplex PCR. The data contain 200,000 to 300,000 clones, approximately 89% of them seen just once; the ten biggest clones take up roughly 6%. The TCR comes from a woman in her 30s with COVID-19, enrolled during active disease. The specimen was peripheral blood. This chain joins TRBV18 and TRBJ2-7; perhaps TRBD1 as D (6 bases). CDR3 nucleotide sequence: TGTGCCAGCTCCCAGGGGTCCTCCTACGAGCAGTACGTC. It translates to CASSQGSSYEQYV.